The entry below describes one T cell receptor (beta chain). These data belong to a study of CD8 T cells in Susac syndrome. Random hexamers were used to reverse transcribe about 0.5 to 1 ug of RNA. TCRdb reprocessed the immunoSEQ multiplex PCR reads via MiXCR and lists one record per CDR3 protein. The sample holds roughly 67,000 distinct CDR3 sequences, approximately 95% seen once. V was trimmed by 6 bases and J by 6 bases, leaving 15 bases between them. This CDR3 comprises 14 residues. Sequencing was performed on CD8+ T cells from PBMCs. This receptor was identified in a human donor with multiple sclerosis. This chain links TRBV12-3 or TRBV12-4 with TRBJ1-5; D is unresolved. The CDR3 region is CASSLGPYRQPQHF. As DNA, the CDR3 is TGTGCCAGCAGCCTTGGGCCGTACCGTCAGCCCCAGCATTTT.